Shown below are 22 T cell receptor beta chains from a single sample sequenced in a study of OX40 agonist ivuxolimab in advanced cancers. Produced via immunoSEQ multiplex PCR; TCRdb's table is partial and in-frame only. The sample includes about 54,000 clones, 84% of them seen just once. This specimen was CD4+ or CD8+ T cells sorted from blood, taken in a trial of the OX40 agonist ivuxolimab. Receptors originate from an adult with an advanced solid tumor such as melanoma, head and neck, liver or kidney cancer.

V gene TRBV6-1 combines with J gene TRBJ2-1, with 9 nucleotides matching TRBD2. With 10 bases clipped from V and 4 bases from J, the junction kept 5 bases outside the gene matches. The germline CDR1 and CDR2 sequences are MNHNS and SASEGT. The length of the CDR3 is 13 residues. The CDR3 nucleotides read TGTGCCACCAACCTAGCGGGATACAATGAGCAGTTCTTC. Translation: CATNLAGYNEQFF.

J is TRBJ1-1 and V is TRBV5-1; no clear D gene. CDR3 size: 12 residues. V lost 4 bases and J 3 bases, leaving 7 bases between the germline ends. Looked up from germline, CDR1 is SGHRS and CDR2 is YFSETQ. In nucleotides, the CDR3 is TGCGCCAGCAGCCCGGGTCACACTGAAGCTTTCTTT. Translation gives CASSPGHTEAFF.

The V call is TRBV6-1, the J call TRBJ1-1; possibly TRBD1 for D (5 bases). Trimming removed 5 bases from V and 1 base from J, with 11 bases in between. Looked up from germline, CDR1 is MNHNS and CDR2 is SASEGT. There are 14 residues in the CDR3. CDR3: CASSYAGRNTEAFF. The CDR3 DNA reads TGTGCCAGCAGTTATGCAGGGAGGAACACTGAAGCTTTCTTT.

The chain recombines TRBV2 with TRBJ2-1, with a weak D call TRBD2 (6 bases). The V gene lost 6 bases and the J gene lost 7 bases, with 13 bases spanning the gap. The CDR3 totals 13 residues. Germline CDR1 is SNHLY and CDR2 is FYNNEI. In nucleotides, the CDR3 is TGTGCCAGCAGGGTCCCCGGGGGAAATGAGCAGTTCTTC. This gives the protein CASRVPGGNEQFF.

This chain links TRBV28 with TRBJ2-3; a weak D match, TRBD2 (6 bases). There are 16 residues in the CDR3. From germline, CDR1 is MDHEN and CDR2 SYDVKM. V lost 5 bases to trimming and J lost 1 base, with 16 bases between them. CDR3 in amino acids: CASSHRAGPRTDTQYF. DNA of the CDR3: TGTGCCAGCAGTCATAGAGCGGGTCCCCGCACAGATACGCAGTATTTT.

The chain carries TRBV10-3 and TRBJ1-6; D remains ambiguous. The CDR3 totals 16 residues. Trimming pared 0 bases from V and 10 bases from J, leaving 16 bases between. Germline V gene lookup returns CDR1 ENHRY and CDR2 SYGVKD. CDR3 bases: TGTGCCATCAGTGAGTCCCGGTTAGGCGGAGCATCACCCCTCCACTTT. Its protein is CAISESRLGGASPLHF.

The sample holds a few counts of this clone. CDR3 coding DNA: TGTGCCAGCAACCAGTTGGTATCAGGGTTTGAAGCTTTCTTT. Encoded protein: CASNQLVSGFEAFF. The chain links TRBV28 to TRBJ1-1; tentative D call: TRBD1 (5 bases). Germline CDR1 reads MDHEN; CDR2 reads SYDVKM. Trimming shortened V by 7 bases and J by 7 bases, and 19 bases separated the two germline ends. This CDR3 spans 14 amino acids.

This sequence joins TRBV4-3 and TRBJ2-3; D possibly corresponds to TRBD2 (6 bases). The germline CDR1 and CDR2 sequences are LGHNA and YSLEER. Trimming left V 5 bases short and J 1 base short, with 19 bases between. The CDR3 is 17 amino acids. DNA of the CDR3: TGCGCCAGCAGCGCCGGAGGCGGGGCCGGTGGCACAGATACGCAGTATTTT. Protein product: CASSAGGGAGGTDTQYF.

V usage is TRBV5-6 and J usage is TRBJ1-3, with D maybe TRBD1 (6 bases). Trimming took off 0 bases at V and 0 bases at J, with 10 bases between the two ends. Per the germline V gene, CDR1 is SGHDT and CDR2 is YYEEEE. CDR3 length: 16 amino acids. CDR3 sequence reads: CASSLVDRHSGNTIYF. DNA of the CDR3: TGTGCCAGCAGCTTGGTTGACAGGCACTCTGGAAACACCATATATTTT. Full variable domain (rest looked up from reference TRBV5-6 and TRBJ1-3): DAGVTQSPTHLIKTRGQQVTLRCSPKSGHDTVSWYQQALGQGPQFIFQYYEEEERQRGNFPDRFSGHQFPNYSSELNVNALLLGDSALYLCASSLVDRHSGNTIYFGEGSWLTVV.

This rearrangement joins TRBV6-5 to TRBJ2-2; no reliable D call. Deletions cut 0 bases from V and 1 base from J, with 6 bases between. This CDR3 has 15 amino acids. The germline V gene encodes CDR1 MNHEY and CDR2 SVGAGI. The CDR3 loop is CASSYSIGNTGELFF. The CDR3 DNA follows: TGTGCCAGCAGTTACTCGATAGGGAACACCGGGGAGCTGTTTTTT.

This clone was seen a handful of times. CDR3 nucleotides: TGTGCCAGCAGTGAGAGGACAGGGCGAGATCCGCCACCCCTCCACTTT. Translation gives CASSERTGRDPPPLHF. The chain combines TRBV2 with TRBJ1-6, with TRBD1 matching over 8 bases. The CDR3 length is 16 residues. The J segment lost 11 bases and the V segment lost 3 bases, leaving 12 bases of the junction unmatched. Germline V lookup: CDR1 SNHLY, CDR2 FYNNEI.

The chain has TRBV30 and TRBJ1-3; D is unresolved. The V and J ends lost 0 bases and 0 bases respectively, with 12 bases between them. This CDR3 is built from 16 residues. Germline V gene data show CDR1 as GTSNPN and CDR2 as SVGIG (reference sequence). This CDR3 is CAWSVQGASSGNTIYF. CDR3 bases: TGTGCCTGGAGTGTACAAGGCGCGTCCTCTGGAAACACCATATATTTT.

CDR3: CASNDGDGYTF. In DNA, the CDR3 is TGCGCCAGCAACGACGGTGATGGCTACACCTTC. This sequence joins TRBV5-1 and TRBJ1-2, with D hard to call. CDR1 SGHRS and CDR2 YFSETQ come from the germline V gene. The CDR3 covers 11 residues. V lost 6 bases, J lost 6 bases, and 9 bases lay in between. The variable domain in full, completed from reference TRBV5-1 and TRBJ1-2, reads KAGVTQTPRYLIKTRGQQVTLSCSPISGHRSVSWYQQTPGQGLQFLFEYFSETQRNKGNFPGRFSGRQFSNSRSEMNVSTLELGDSALYLCASNDGDGYTFGSGTRLTVV.

The chain uses TRBV6-1 and TRBJ2-7; TRBD2 might be the D (5 bases). Trimming cost V 4 bases and J 2 bases, with 12 bases left between them. The CDR3 covers 14 residues. CDR1 and CDR2 from the germline V gene are MNHNS and SASEGT. The CDR3 DNA sequence: TGTGCCAGCAGTGGGGGAGTGGTCACCTACGAGCAGTACTTC. It codes for CASSGGVVTYEQYF.

The rearrangement uses TRBV28 and TRBJ1-1, with D possibly matching TRBD1 (5 bases). Between the trimmed V and J ends, which lost 2 bases and 7 bases, there was a span of 20 bases. Germline CDR1 reads MDHEN; CDR2 reads SYDVKM. This CDR3 region has 16 residues. CDR3 DNA: TGTGCCAGCAGTTTAACAACGGGACTGGGGTTGAGTGAAGCTTTCTTT. Translation gives CASSLTTGLGLSEAFF.

V usage is TRBV6-1 and J usage is TRBJ1-2; D is undetermined. Germline assignment: CDR1 MNHNS and CDR2 SASEGT. CDR3 length equals 11 residues. Trimming cost V 5 bases and J 8 bases, with 9 bases left between them. Here the CDR3 reads CASSYGEGYTF. CDR3 nucleotide sequence: TGTGCCAGCAGTTATGGGGAGGGCTACACCTTC.

The V call is TRBV27, the J call TRBJ2-1; 11 bases map to TRBD2. The CDR3 contains 16 residues. Germline V gene data show CDR1 as MNHEY and CDR2 as SMNVEV (reference sequence). V shed 5 bases and J 4 bases; nucleotides not matched to a gene: 7. The CDR3 loop is CASSPTRLAGYNEQFF. For the CDR3, the DNA is TGTGCCAGCAGTCCCACCAGACTAGCGGGGTACAATGAGCAGTTCTTC.

The V call is TRBV16, the J call TRBJ1-2, with D unresolved. V shed 0 bases and J shed 8 bases, with 7 bases lying between them. This CDR3 comprises 12 residues. Germline V gene sequence: CDR1 KGHSY, CDR2 FQNENV. The CDR3 region has the DNA TGTGCCAGCAGCCAATCAGGGTTCGGCTACACCTTC. As protein: CASSQSGFGYTF.

CDR3 DNA sequence: TGTGCCAGCAGTCCCCCCCATAAAGCCCAGCATTTT. The encoded protein is CASSPPHKAQHF. The J gene is TRBJ1-5, the V gene TRBV28; D is ambiguous. Germline values: CDR1 MDHEN, CDR2 SYDVKM. The CDR3 covers 12 residues. V gave up 5 bases and J gave up 11 bases, with 13 bases separating them.

V usage is TRBV18 and J usage is TRBJ2-5; D ambiguous. The germline CDR1 and CDR2 sequences are KGHSH and LQKENI. V was pared by 8 bases and J by 1 base, with 11 bases between. This CDR3 has 13 amino acids. CDR3 region: CASRSASQETQYF. The CDR3 DNA reads as TGTGCCAGCCGTTCGGCCAGCCAAGAGACCCAGTACTTC.

The chain uses TRBV18 and TRBJ2-1; no clear D gene. V shed 0 bases and J shed 10 bases, with 10 bases lying between them. The V gene's germline CDR1 is KGHSH and CDR2 LQKENI. The CDR3 totals 13 residues. The CDR3: CASSPPSAVEQFF. In DNA, the CDR3 is TGTGCCAGCTCACCACCGTCGGCGGTGGAGCAGTTCTTC.

The rearrangement joins TRBV5-5 to TRBJ1-1; D gene unclear. Germline CDR1 and CDR2: SGHKS and YYEKEE (reference sequence). This CDR3 is built from 14 residues. Trimming took off 4 bases at V and 1 base at J, with 11 bases between the two ends. As DNA, the CDR3 is TGTGCCAGCAGCCATGAGGGTACGAACACTGAAGCTTTCTTT. Its translation: CASSHEGTNTEAFF.